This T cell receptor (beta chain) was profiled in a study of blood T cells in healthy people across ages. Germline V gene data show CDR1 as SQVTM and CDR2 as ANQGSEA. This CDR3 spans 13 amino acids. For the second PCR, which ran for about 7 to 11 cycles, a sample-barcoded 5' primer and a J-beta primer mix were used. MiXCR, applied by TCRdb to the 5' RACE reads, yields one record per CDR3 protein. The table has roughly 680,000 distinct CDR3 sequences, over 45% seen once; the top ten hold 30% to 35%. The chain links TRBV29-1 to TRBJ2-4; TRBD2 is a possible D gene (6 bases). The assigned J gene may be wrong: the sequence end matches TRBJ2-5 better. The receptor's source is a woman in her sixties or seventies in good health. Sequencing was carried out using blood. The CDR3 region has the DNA TGCAGCGGGGGAGGACTGGAGGGGGAGACCCAGTACTTC. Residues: CSGGGLEGETQYF.